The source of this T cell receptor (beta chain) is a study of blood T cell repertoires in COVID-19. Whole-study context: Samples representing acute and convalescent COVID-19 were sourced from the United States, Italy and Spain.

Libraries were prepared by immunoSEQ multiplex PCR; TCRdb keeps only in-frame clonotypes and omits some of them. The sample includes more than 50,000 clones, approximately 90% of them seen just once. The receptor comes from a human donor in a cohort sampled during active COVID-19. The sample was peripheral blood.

CDR3 bases: TGTGCCAGCAGCTCCCCCGATCGAGGGTACTACGAGCAGTACTTC. This gives the protein CASSSPDRGYYEQYF. The V gene is TRBV7-8, the J gene TRBJ2-7, with D tentatively TRBD2 (5 bases). Germline V gene lookup returns CDR1 SGHVS and CDR2 FQNEAQ. The CDR3 runs 15 residues. Between the trimmed V and J ends, which lost 4 bases and 3 bases, there was a span of 16 bases.